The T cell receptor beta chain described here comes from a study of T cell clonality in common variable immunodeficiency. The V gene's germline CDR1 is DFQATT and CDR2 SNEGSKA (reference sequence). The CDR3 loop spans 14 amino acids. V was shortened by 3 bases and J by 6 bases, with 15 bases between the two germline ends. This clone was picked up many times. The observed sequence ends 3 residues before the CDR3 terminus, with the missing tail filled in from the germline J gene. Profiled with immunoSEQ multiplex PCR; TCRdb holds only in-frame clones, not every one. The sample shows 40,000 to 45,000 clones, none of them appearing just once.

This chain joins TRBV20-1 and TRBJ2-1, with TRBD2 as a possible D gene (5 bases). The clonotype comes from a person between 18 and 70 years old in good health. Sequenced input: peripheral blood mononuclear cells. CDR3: CSASLSSGFNEQFF. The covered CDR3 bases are TGCAGTGCTAGCCTTTCGTCGGGGTTCAATGAG.